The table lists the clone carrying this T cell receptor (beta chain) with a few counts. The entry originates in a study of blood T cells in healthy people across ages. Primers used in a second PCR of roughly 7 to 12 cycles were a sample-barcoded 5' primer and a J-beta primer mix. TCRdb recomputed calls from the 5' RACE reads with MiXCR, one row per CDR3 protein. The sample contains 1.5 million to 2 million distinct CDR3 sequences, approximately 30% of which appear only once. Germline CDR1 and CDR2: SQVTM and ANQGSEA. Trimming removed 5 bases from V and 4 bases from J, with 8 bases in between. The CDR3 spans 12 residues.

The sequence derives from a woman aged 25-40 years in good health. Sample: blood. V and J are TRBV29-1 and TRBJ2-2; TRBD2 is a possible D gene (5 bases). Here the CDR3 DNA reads TGCAGCGTTACTAGGTCCACCGGGGAGCTGTTTTTT. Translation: CSVTRSTGELFF.